Listed here are 8 T cell receptor beta chains from one sample, sequenced in a study of T-cell reconstitution after alpha-beta-depleted transplantation in children. Construction of the TCRbeta library involved unique molecular identifiers. TCRdb redid the calling of the PCR reads with MiXCR, one entry per CDR3 protein. The sample has just over 200,000 distinct CDR3 sequences, approximately 8.4% seen once. The specimen comprised PBMCs, mostly from graft donor cells, sampled 360 days after TCRalphabeta/CD19-depleted stem cell transplant. The receptors originated from a male patient between 2 and 15 years old who had a stem cell transplant for acute myeloid leukemia, so the T cells may come from the graft donor.

Only a few counts were recorded for this clonotype. The gene calls are TRBV7-2 and TRBJ2-2, with 7 bases identical to TRBD1. V shed 5 bases and J 3 bases; nucleotides not matched to a gene: 6. CDR3 size: 15 residues. CDR1 is SGHTA, CDR2 FQGNSA, per germline. CDR3 loop: CASSPGTVYTGELFF. The CDR3 coding sequence is TGTGCCAGCAGCCCCGGGACAGTATACACCGGGGAGCTGTTTTTT.

The table lists this clonotype with many counts. The chain joins TRBV2 to TRBJ2-3; D gene ambiguous. The V gene lost 1 base and the J gene lost 0 bases, with 8 bases spanning the gap. CDR1 is SNHLY and CDR2 is FYNNEI in the germline V gene. The CDR3 runs 15 residues. The CDR3 nucleotides read TGTGCCAGCAGTGAAGAACCTTTAAGCACAGATACGCAGTATTTT. Translated: CASSEEPLSTDTQYF.

The chain uses TRBV6-2 or TRBV6-3 and TRBJ1-1; D call uncertain. The germline V gene encodes CDR1 MNHEY and CDR2 SVGEGT. The length of the CDR3 is 11 residues. With 7 bases removed from V and 10 bases from J, the gap between germline ends came to 13 bases. The CDR3 spells CASTSRIGAFF. The DNA for the CDR3 is TGTGCCAGCACGTCTCGAATAGGAGCTTTCTTT.

This clonotype has ten or more counts. The genes are TRBV12-3 or TRBV12-4 and TRBJ2-4, with D possibly matching TRBD2 (7 bases). V was shortened by 0 bases and J by 6 bases, with 9 bases between the two germline ends. The CDR3 spans 14 residues. The CDR3 reads CASSLAGGANIQYF. The DNA for the CDR3 is TGTGCCAGCAGTTTAGCGGGGGGGGCAAACATTCAGTACTTC.

This clonotype was detected only a few times. The rearrangement links TRBV21-1 to TRBJ2-2. TRBV21-1 is reported as a pseudogene. The CDR3 spans 15 residues. The CDR3 is CASSINRVNTGELFF. In DNA form, the CDR3 reads TGTGCCAGCAGCATAAACAGAGTCAACACCGGGGAGCTGTTTTTT.

The chain has TRBV12-3 or TRBV12-4 and TRBJ1-5; maybe TRBD1 (6 bases). The V end was cut by 4 bases, the J end by 0 bases, with 10 bases between. The CDR3 runs to 15 residues. The CDR3 protein is CASSSHRVSNQPQHF. Written as DNA, the CDR3 is TGTGCCAGCAGTTCACACAGGGTTAGCAATCAGCCCCAGCATTTT.

This clonotype has just a few counts. CDR3 sequence reads: CASSKEVGRVAYEQYF. The CDR3, as DNA: TGTGCCAGCAGCAAAGAGGTGGGGCGGGTCGCCTACGAGCAGTACTTC. The J gene is TRBJ2-7, the V gene TRBV21-1; TRBD1, the D gene given by the table, was not confirmed from the DNA. TRBV21-1 counts as a pseudogene. The CDR3 has 16 amino acids.

Comment on this clonotype: One junction end disagrees with the germline gene, perhaps due to a read error. V usage is TRBV24-1 and J usage is TRBJ2-5; no clear D. Germline assignment: CDR1 KGHDR and CDR2 SFDVKD. This CDR3 contains 12 residues. The CDR3 DNA follows: TGTGCCATCAGTCTTACTGGAGAGACCCAGTACTTC. Residues: CAISLTGETQYF.